This TCR beta chain comes out of a study of post-analysis software for immune sequencing data. General observations from the study: Comparison of patients with controls showed 4 to 6 TRBV segments more frequent in patients, TRBV5-6, TRBV5-1 and TRBV20-1 among them. Among multiple sclerosis patients, normalized Chao1 diversity was significantly below that of controls.

This clonotype was seen once. Its antigen is unknown. V shed 0 bases, J shed 2 bases, and the junction held 4 bases outside the gene matches. There are 16 residues in the CDR3. Germline V CDR1 and CDR2: SGHRS, YFSETQ. The TCR beta cDNA libraries contained unique molecular identifiers. cDNA molecules numbering 450,000 to 650,000 came from roughly 1.1 to 9.2 million T cells. A single record per CDR3 protein comes from TCRdb applying MiXCR to the PCR reads. The table shows 650,000 to 850,000 distinct CDR3 sequences, with roughly 58% occurring only once. This sequence originates from a girl between 10 and 17 years old with multiple sclerosis. This chain joins TRBV5-1 and TRBJ2-2, with 7 bases aligning to TRBD1. The sequenced material came from blood. For the CDR3, the DNA is TGCGCCAGCAGCTTGGAAGGGGGCCGTAACACCGGGGAGCTGTTTTTT. It is translated as CASSLEGGRNTGELFF.